The TCR beta chain described here comes from a study of blood T cells in healthy people across ages. Germline V CDR1 and CDR2: SGHRS, YFSETQ. Trimming took 6 bases from V and 4 from J; bases not matched to a gene: 11. This CDR3 is built from 15 residues. The authors ran a second PCR of about 7 to 12 cycles using a sample-barcoded 5' primer and a J-beta primer mix. TCRdb called the 5' RACE reads again in MiXCR, with one record for every CDR3 protein. The sample consists of more than 650,000 distinct CDR3 sequences, about 20% of them appearing once. PBMCs were isolated at a quantity of at least 7 million per sample.

The receptor was derived from a man in his sixties or seventies in good health. The chain combines TRBV5-1 with TRBJ2-3, with TRBD2 matching over 7 bases. Material: blood. This CDR3 is CASKGLLTSADTQYF. CDR3 coding DNA: TGCGCCAGCAAAGGACTGTTAACTAGCGCAGATACGCAGTATTTT.